Listed below are T cell receptor beta chains from one sample, sequenced in a study of siplizumab effects on memory and regulatory T cells. The protocol was immunoSEQ multiplex PCR, while the TCRdb copy is restricted to in-frame clones and leaves out a portion. The sample has about 100,000 clones; about 94% are singletons. What was sequenced was non-Treg CD4+ T cells sorted from blood. All receptors come from a human donor in good health. CDR3s include the opening cysteine and the closing phenylalanine or tryptophan. Each record gives: D gene, J gene, V gene, clone size, CDR3 protein, CDR3 DNA. The D gene is left open where the match is weak. Size is omitted from some rows. Given values are once, few, many or a class for expanded clones.

D gene: NA
J gene: TRBJ1-5
V gene: TRBV4-2
clone size: NA
CDR3 protein: CASSQENRNNQPQHF
CDR3 DNA: TGTGCCAGCAGCCAAGAGAACAGGAACAATCAGCCCCAGCATTTT

D gene: NA
J gene: TRBJ2-1
V gene: TRBV28
clone size: NA
CDR3 protein: CASSFSRERFF
CDR3 DNA: TGTGCCAGCAGTTTTTCTAGAGAAAGGTTCTTC

D gene: TRBD2
J gene: TRBJ2-7
V gene: TRBV18
clone size: NA
CDR3 protein: CASSPGLGLAASYEQYF
CDR3 DNA: TGTGCCAGCTCACCGGGGTTGGGACTAGCGGCCTCCTACGAGCAGTACTTC

D gene: NA
J gene: TRBJ1-3
V gene: TRBV5-1
clone size: NA
CDR3 protein: CASSLGDNGSGNTIYF
CDR3 DNA: TGCGCCAGCAGCTTAGGCGACAATGGCTCTGGAAACACCATATATTTT

D gene: NA
J gene: TRBJ1-2
V gene: TRBV5-1
clone size: NA
CDR3 protein: CASSLVAGAIYGYTF
CDR3 DNA: TGCGCCAGCAGCTTGGTTGCAGGAGCAATCTATGGCTACACCTTC

D gene: TRBD1
J gene: TRBJ2-7
V gene: TRBV19
clone size: NA
CDR3 protein: CASSIAGTGNYEQYF
CDR3 DNA: TGTGCCAGTAGTATCGCCGGGACAGGGAACTACGAGCAGTACTTC

D gene: NA
J gene: TRBJ1-5
V gene: TRBV28
clone size: NA
CDR3 protein: CASSLPQFGQPQHF
CDR3 DNA: TGTGCCAGCAGTTTACCTCAGTTCGGTCAGCCCCAGCATTTT

D gene: TRBD1
J gene: TRBJ2-6
V gene: TRBV2
clone size: NA
CDR3 protein: CASRGGQAGHLSGANVLTF
CDR3 DNA: TGTGCCAGCAGGGGGGGACAGGCCGGGCACTTATCTGGGGCCAACGTCCTGACTTTC

D gene: NA
J gene: TRBJ2-6
V gene: TRBV27
clone size: NA
CDR3 protein: CASSFRSFSAGANVLTF
CDR3 DNA: TGTGCCAGCAGTTTCCGCTCCTTCTCAGCTGGGGCCAACGTCCTGACTTTC

D gene: TRBD2
J gene: TRBJ2-5
V gene: TRBV27
clone size: NA
CDR3 protein: CASSPRGGSDAPETQYF
CDR3 DNA: TGTGCCAGCAGTCCGCGGGGGGGGAGCGATGCCCCAGAGACCCAGTACTTC

D gene: NA
J gene: TRBJ1-3
V gene: TRBV28
clone size: NA
CDR3 protein: CASSPGTSSGNTIYF
CDR3 DNA: TGTGCCAGCAGTCCCGGGACAAGCTCTGGAAACACCATATATTTT

D gene: TRBD2
J gene: TRBJ2-1
V gene: TRBV7-9
clone size: NA
CDR3 protein: CASSTRLAGDRADEQFF
CDR3 DNA: TGTGCCAGCAGCACTCGACTAGCGGGAGACAGGGCCGATGAGCAGTTCTTC

D gene: TRBD2
J gene: TRBJ2-4
V gene: TRBV5-1
clone size: NA
CDR3 protein: CASSFGEGKNIQYF
CDR3 DNA: TGCGCCAGCAGCTTCGGGGAGGGCAAAAACATTCAGTACTTC

D gene: NA
J gene: TRBJ1-2
V gene: TRBV19
clone size: NA
CDR3 protein: CASSILGQLPGYTF
CDR3 DNA: TGTGCCAGTAGTATCCTTGGCCAATTACCTGGCTACACCTTC

D gene: NA
J gene: TRBJ1-2
V gene: TRBV2
clone size: NA
CDR3 protein: CASIERSGVTGYTF
CDR3 DNA: TGTGCCAGCATCGAGCGTTCGGGGGTTACGGGCTACACCTTC

D gene: TRBD1
J gene: TRBJ1-5
V gene: TRBV28
clone size: NA
CDR3 protein: CASKRGGGGNQPQHF
CDR3 DNA: TGTGCCAGCAAGCGAGGGGGCGGAGGGAATCAGCCCCAGCATTTT

D gene: TRBD1
J gene: TRBJ2-7
V gene: TRBV7-3
clone size: NA
CDR3 protein: CASSPQTGFAVYF
CDR3 DNA: TGTGCCAGCAGCCCACAGACAGGGTTCGCGGTGTACTTC

D gene: NA
J gene: TRBJ1-1
V gene: TRBV10-1
clone size: NA
CDR3 protein: CASSETGRGNTEAFF
CDR3 DNA: TGCGCCAGCAGTGAGACGGGTAGAGGAAACACTGAAGCTTTCTTT

D gene: NA
J gene: TRBJ2-4
V gene: TRBV5-1
clone size: NA
CDR3 protein: CASSFNPGHNLAKNIQYF
CDR3 DNA: TGCGCCAGCAGCTTTAATCCGGGACATAACCTAGCCAAAAACATTCAGTACTTC

D gene: NA
J gene: TRBJ1-1
V gene: TRBV30
clone size: few
CDR3 protein: CAWTLDRNTEAFF
CDR3 DNA: TGTGCCTGGACCCTGGACAGGAACACTGAAGCTTTCTTT

D gene: TRBD1
J gene: TRBJ1-5
V gene: TRBV19
clone size: once
CDR3 protein: CASSPGQGYQPQHF
CDR3 DNA: TGTGCCAGTAGTCCGGGACAGGGGTATCAGCCCCAGCATTTT

D gene: TRBD1
J gene: TRBJ2-5
V gene: TRBV11-1
clone size: NA
CDR3 protein: CASSLGTGGQETQYF
CDR3 DNA: TGTGCCAGCAGCTTAGGAACAGGGGGGCAAGAGACCCAGTACTTC

D gene: NA
J gene: TRBJ2-7
V gene: TRBV6-1
clone size: NA
CDR3 protein: CASYRDGLGEQYF
CDR3 DNA: TGTGCCAGCTACCGGGACGGTTTGGGCGAGCAGTACTTC

D gene: NA
J gene: TRBJ1-2
V gene: TRBV7-9
clone size: once
CDR3 protein: CASSPGQRGGYTF
CDR3 DNA: TGTGCCAGCAGTCCAGGACAGCGTGGTGGCTACACCTTC

D gene: NA
J gene: TRBJ1-2
V gene: TRBV19
clone size: NA
CDR3 protein: CASSSQGSPHGYTF
CDR3 DNA: TGTGCCAGTAGTTCTCAGGGGTCCCCTCATGGCTACACCTTC

D gene: TRBD1
J gene: TRBJ2-3
V gene: TRBV11-2
clone size: NA
CDR3 protein: CASSFRDRRDTQYF
CDR3 DNA: TGTGCCAGCAGCTTCCGGGACAGAAGAGATACGCAGTATTTT

D gene: NA
J gene: TRBJ2-7
V gene: TRBV7-2
clone size: once
CDR3 protein: CASSLGRRTQIGYEQYF
CDR3 DNA: TGTGCCAGCAGCTTAGGTCGCAGGACCCAAATCGGCTACGAGCAGTACTTC

D gene: TRBD2
J gene: TRBJ2-1
V gene: TRBV9
clone size: NA
CDR3 protein: CASSVRLAGYNEQFF
CDR3 DNA: TGTGCCAGCAGCGTCAGACTAGCGGGTTACAATGAGCAGTTCTTC

D gene: NA
J gene: TRBJ1-1
V gene: TRBV14
clone size: NA
CDR3 protein: CASSQDRREGPAFF
CDR3 DNA: TGTGCCAGCAGCCAAGACCGACGTGAAGGGCCGGCTTTCTTT

D gene: NA
J gene: TRBJ2-1
V gene: TRBV11-3
clone size: NA
CDR3 protein: CASSLGRTRGGGEQFF
CDR3 DNA: TGTGCCAGCAGCTTAGGCCGGACAAGGGGAGGAGGTGAGCAGTTCTTC

D gene: NA
J gene: TRBJ2-2
V gene: TRBV18
clone size: NA
CDR3 protein: CASSPRAQNTGELFF
CDR3 DNA: TGTGCCAGCTCTCCGAGGGCACAGAACACCGGGGAGCTGTTTTTT

D gene: NA
J gene: TRBJ2-5
V gene: TRBV18
clone size: NA
CDR3 protein: CASSPREGQETQYF
CDR3 DNA: TGTGCCAGCTCACCCCGTGAGGGGCAGGAGACCCAGTACTTC

D gene: NA
J gene: TRBJ1-1
V gene: TRBV30
clone size: NA
CDR3 protein: CAWMEGYTEAFF
CDR3 DNA: TGTGCCTGGATGGAAGGGTACACTGAAGCTTTCTTT

D gene: NA
J gene: TRBJ2-5
V gene: TRBV29-1
clone size: NA
CDR3 protein: CSSRRGNGETQYF
CDR3 DNA: TGCAGTTCTAGGAGAGGGAACGGGGAGACCCAGTACTTC

D gene: NA
J gene: TRBJ1-2
V gene: TRBV5-1
clone size: once
CDR3 protein: CASSTTGHNYYGYTF
CDR3 DNA: TGCGCCAGCAGTACCACAGGGCATAATTACTATGGCTACACCTTC

D gene: NA
J gene: TRBJ1-1
V gene: TRBV20-1
clone size: NA
CDR3 protein: CSVEVNTEAFF
CDR3 DNA: TGCAGCGTTGAAGTAAACACTGAAGCTTTCTTT

D gene: NA
J gene: TRBJ1-1
V gene: TRBV5-8
clone size: NA
CDR3 protein: CASSLAPTRGNTEAFF
CDR3 DNA: TGTGCCAGCAGCTTGGCGCCCACACGAGGGAACACTGAAGCTTTCTTT

D gene: NA
J gene: TRBJ2-5
V gene: TRBV28
clone size: NA
CDR3 protein: CASRGLAQETQYF
CDR3 DNA: TGTGCCAGCAGAGGCCTAGCTCAAGAGACCCAGTACTTC